These T cell receptor beta chains were read from a single sample in a study of naive and memory T cell subsets. TCRdb re-called the UMI-ligation and nested PCR reads with MiXCR, one entry per CDR3 protein. The repertoire holds roughly 100,000 distinct CDR3 sequences, with about 14% as singletons. What was sequenced was naive CD8+ T cells from blood. These receptors originate from a human donor in good health. Each CDR3 is given with its conserved first and last residue. A D gene is named only where the DNA matches it firmly. Expanded clones are given a class, and other clones once, few, many or no size at all.

TRBJ1-5 | NA | TRBV20-1 | many | CSARDDTPGNQPQHF | TGCAGTGCTAGAGATGACACACCGGGCAATCAGCCCCAGCATTTT
TRBJ2-7 | TRBD1 | TRBV27 | few | CASSTGTGGDYEQYF | TGTGCCAGCAGTACCGGGACAGGGGGCGATTACGAGCAGTACTTC
TRBJ1-1 | NA | TRBV6-2/TRBV6-3 | NA | CASTEGGPVYLNTEAFF | TGTGCCAGCACCGAGGGGGGGCCGGTTTATCTGAACACTGAAGCTTTCTTT
TRBJ2-7 | NA | TRBV12-3/TRBV12-4 | NA | CASAPGGSYEQYF | TGTGCCAGCGCACCCGGGGGCTCCTACGAGCAGTACTTC
TRBJ2-1 | NA | TRBV6-5 | few | CASSTSFVGGGKQFF | TGTGCCAGCAGTACATCCTTTGTTGGTGGGGGAAAGCAGTTCTTC
TRBJ1-1 | NA | TRBV4-3 | NA | CASSPVAQVNTEAFF | TGCGCCAGCAGCCCGGTGGCACAGGTTAACACTGAAGCTTTCTTT
TRBJ1-2 | TRBD1 | TRBV9 | few | CASNSATGVYGYTF | TGTGCCAGCAACAGCGCGACAGGGGTATATGGCTACACCTTC
TRBJ2-5 | NA | TRBV28 | NA | CASSFYRDGEVTQYF | TGTGCCAGCAGTTTCTACCGGGACGGGGAGGTGACCCAGTACTTC
TRBJ2-7 | NA | TRBV25-1 | NA | CASSEFVKGYEQYF | TGTGCCAGCAGTGAATTTGTCAAAGGGTACGAGCAGTACTTC
TRBJ1-4 | NA | TRBV19 | many | CASQPLGGMANEKLFF | TGTGCCAGCCAGCCGTTAGGGGGGATGGCTAATGAAAAACTGTTTTTT
TRBJ2-1 | NA | TRBV9 | many | CASSAPDGINEQFF | TGTGCCAGCAGCGCACCGGACGGAATCAATGAGCAGTTCTTC
TRBJ1-1 | NA | TRBV4-3 | NA | CASSQELRQMNTEAFF | TGCGCCAGCAGCCAAGAACTGCGACAGATGAACACTGAAGCTTTCTTT
TRBJ2-2 | NA | TRBV7-6 | NA | CASRQDGNTGELFF | TGTGCCAGCAGACAGGACGGGAACACCGGGGAGCTGTTTTTT
TRBJ2-1 | NA | TRBV4-3 | NA | CASSQDHEQFF | TGCGCCAGCAGCCAAGATCATGAGCAGTTCTTC
TRBJ1-2 | NA | TRBV7-9 | few | CASSSGQSLANYGYTF | TGTGCCAGCAGCTCCGGACAGTCTCTAGCTAACTATGGCTACACCTTC
TRBJ1-1 | TRBD1 | TRBV12-3/TRBV12-4 | few | CASSTGQGGGTEAFF | TGTGCCAGCAGTACCGGACAGGGTGGAGGCACTGAAGCTTTCTTT
TRBJ2-3 | NA | TRBV11-2 | few | CASSFVEYITDTQYF | TGTGCCAGCAGCTTCGTCGAGTATATCACAGATACGCAGTATTTT
TRBJ1-2 | NA | TRBV14 | few | CASSQVEGWGGYTF | TGTGCCAGCAGCCAAGTGGAAGGATGGGGAGGCTACACCTTC
TRBJ2-5 | TRBD1 | TRBV6-6 | few | CASSYLTGAETQYF | TGTGCCAGCAGTTACCTGACAGGGGCAGAGACCCAGTACTTC
TRBJ1-5 | NA | TRBV28 | few | CASSSGVGALSQPQHF | TGTGCCAGCAGTTCGGGTGTGGGAGCGTTATCCCAGCCCCAGCATTTT
TRBJ2-7 | NA | TRBV4-2 | few | CASSQDIAQGGLYEQYF | TGTGCCAGCAGCCAAGATATAGCACAGGGTGGTCTCTACGAGCAGTACTTC
TRBJ2-3 | NA | TRBV6-6 | NA | CASSYSGSDTQYF | TGTGCCAGCAGTTACTCTGGGTCAGATACGCAGTATTTT
TRBJ1-5 | NA | TRBV27 | few | CASSLLGVQPQHF | TGTGCCAGCAGTTTACTCGGGGTACAGCCCCAGCATTTT
TRBJ2-2 | NA | TRBV24-1 | few | CATSDPNVQVGELFF | TGTGCCACCAGTGACCCTAACGTTCAGGTCGGGGAGCTGTTTTTT
TRBJ2-1 | TRBD2 | TRBV7-7 | NA | CASSPLAGGDNEQFF | TGTGCTAGCAGCCCTCTAGCGGGAGGGGACAATGAGCAGTTCTTC
TRBJ1-4 | NA | TRBV4-3 | NA | CASSQGPHPTNEKLFF | TGCGCCAGCAGCCAGGGCCCGCATCCAACTAATGAAAAACTGTTTTTT
TRBJ2-3 | NA | TRBV19 | few | CASSATSTDTQYF | TGTGCCAGCTCAGCGACTAGCACAGATACGCAGTATTTT
TRBJ1-1 | TRBD1 | TRBV29-1 | few | CSVGLTGVNTEAFF | TGCAGCGTTGGGTTAACAGGGGTGAACACTGAAGCTTTCTTT
TRBJ1-1 | NA | TRBV4-3 | many | CASSQDPGYGFRDTEAFF | TGCGCCAGCAGCCAAGATCCGGGGTACGGTTTCCGTGACACTGAAGCTTTCTTT